This T cell receptor beta chain is drawn from a study of cytomegalovirus exposure and HLA in healthy donors. Remarks on this clone: Its antigen remains unidentified.

Points from the study as a whole: An Asian-associated ancestry cluster reportedly showed fewer N-insertions than the roughly 700-donor mean in a later analysis. As a later analysis showed, a missense DCLRE1C variant was linked to trimming of TCR beta V- and J-genes.

CDR3 length: 16 residues. The germline gives CDR1 SGHAT, CDR2 FQNNGV. V lost 2 bases and J lost 7, with 15 bases in between. PCR was performed using 60 Vbeta and 13 Jbeta primers. The table came from immunoSEQ multiplex PCR; TCRdb's copy has only in-frame clones and leaves some out. In the table there are around 270,000 clones, about four fifths of which are singletons. The chain employs TRBV11-2 and TRBJ1-6; no definite D call. Sequencing was carried out using PBMCs. This TCR came from a girl between 2 and 10 years old in good health and CMV-seronegative. The CDR3: CASSLTSGAGNSPLHF. CDR3 coding DNA: TGTGCCAGCAGCTTAACGTCCGGCGCGGGAAATTCACCCCTCCACTTT. Based on the CDR3 plus reference TRBV11-2 and TRBJ1-6, the full variable domain is EAGVAQSPRYKIIEKRQSVAFWCNPISGHATLYWYQQILGQGPKLLIQFQNNGVVDDSQLPKDRFSAERLKGVDSTLKIQPAKLEDSAVYLCASSLTSGAGNSPLHFGNGTRLTVT.